This record concerns one T cell receptor beta chain sequence. The assay was immunoSEQ multiplex PCR, and TCRdb's table has in-frame clones only and misses some. The data contain some 270,000 clones, 89% of them singletons. This entry is derived from a study of blood T cell repertoires in COVID-19. Study as a whole: Specimens from acute and convalescent COVID-19 originated in the United States, Italy and Spain.

This CDR3 has 22 amino acids. With V trimmed by 3 bases and J by 2 bases, 19 bases remained unmatched. The germline gives CDR1 LGHDT, CDR2 YNNKEL (reference sequence). This receptor was obtained from a woman aged 40 to 55 who had recovered from COVID-19. The source material was peripheral blood. V is TRBV3-1 (or the pseudogene TRBV3-2) and J is TRBJ2-4, with 13 bases identical to TRBD2. The CDR3 spells CASSHQGPTSGGAKGSKNIQYF. The CDR3 region has the DNA TGTGCCAGCAGCCACCAAGGGCCCACTAGCGGGGGGGCCAAGGGTTCCAAAAACATTCAGTACTTC.